Below, 7 T cell receptor beta chains from the same sample are listed, as sequenced in a study of regulatory T cells in long-lasting Graves disease. The time point is: persistent/refractory GD, antithyroid drugs over 5 years with positive TRAb. From PBMCs, RNA was extracted and then used to make the TCR library. Assembly of TCR beta libraries relied on iRepertoire HTBI primers together with Arm-PCR of CDR3 regions. MiXCR, run by TCRdb on the multiplex PCR reads, gives a single entry per CDR3 protein. There are about 400,000 distinct CDR3 sequences in the sample; about 20% occur only once, and around 21% lies in the top ten. Specimen: peripheral blood mononuclear cells (PBMCs), collected when the disease was refractory, from a patient treated with antithyroid drugs. These receptors all stem from a female donor with Graves disease.

J is TRBJ2-5 and V is TRBV29-1; the match to TRBD2 covers 10 bases. Germline CDR1 is SQVTM and CDR2 is ANQGSEA. The J segment lost 2 bases and the V segment lost 7 bases, leaving 7 bases of the junction unmatched. The CDR3 loop spans 14 amino acids. DNA of the CDR3: TGCAGCGCCGCAGGACTAGCGGTGCAAGAGACCCAGTACTTC. Its translation is CSAAGLAVQETQYF.

This clonotype was recorded many times. The genes are TRBV24-1 and TRBJ2-1, with 9 positions matching TRBD2. J lost 5 bases, V lost 7 bases, and 8 bases had no gene match. The germline V gene has CDR1 KGHDR and CDR2 SFDVKD. This CDR3 has 15 amino acids. The CDR3 loop reads CATRGGSGSHNEQFF. DNA of the CDR3: TGTGCCACCAGGGGGGGTAGCGGGAGCCACAATGAGCAGTTCTTC.

This clonotype was seen many times. This chain joins TRBV28 and TRBJ1-1; D remains unclear. The V gene lost 3 bases and the J gene lost 2 bases, with 10 bases spanning the gap. This CDR3 is 14 amino acids long. Germline V gives CDR1 MDHEN, CDR2 SYDVKM. The CDR3 DNA reads as TGTGCCAGCAGTTTCGACCAAATCAACACTGAAGCTTTCTTT. Its translation is CASSFDQINTEAFF.

About this clonotype: A much larger clonotype is one base distant, so this may be a read error. The V and J genes are TRBV27 and TRBJ2-3; the D is unclear. Between the trimmed V and J ends, which lost 5 bases and 4 bases, there was a span of 4 bases. The V gene's germline CDR1 is MNHEY and CDR2 SMNVEV (reference sequence). This CDR3 spans 11 amino acids. As DNA, the CDR3 is TGTGCCAGCAGTATGGCAGATACGCAGTATTTT. This codes for CASSMADTQYF.

This clonotype showed up many times. The chain has TRBV28 and TRBJ1-5, with D tentatively TRBD1 (6 bases). The CDR3 is made up of 16 amino acids. Germline V gene lookup returns CDR1 MDHEN and CDR2 SYDVKM. Between the trimmed V and J ends, which lost 3 bases and 2 bases, there was a span of 14 bases. The chain's CDR3 is CASSLGAGSGNQPQHF. The CDR3, as DNA: TGTGCCAGCAGTTTGGGGGCAGGGAGTGGCAATCAGCCCCAGCATTTT.

This chain links TRBV19 with TRBJ1-5; D is ambiguous. This CDR3 is 13 amino acids long. Germline CDR1 LNHDA, CDR2 SQIVND (reference sequence). V was pared by 7 bases and J by 0 bases, with 7 bases between. The CDR3, as DNA: TGTGCCAGTACAGAGTTTAGCAATCAGCCCCAGCATTTT. It codes for CASTEFSNQPQHF.

This clonotype has only a few counts. The rearrangement links TRBV6-2 or TRBV6-3 to TRBJ2-1; D may be TRBD2 (6 bases). The CDR3 extends over 13 amino acids. Germline V gives CDR1 MNHEY, CDR2 SVGEGT. V was cut by 0 bases and J by 7 bases, with 7 bases left in between. The DNA for the CDR3 is TGTGCCAGCAGTTACTCACGGGGGAATGAGCAGTTCTTC. Translated: CASSYSRGNEQFF.